The next 27 T cell receptor beta chains were all read from a single sample in a study of blood T cell repertoires in COVID-19 (dated by TCRdb to 2018 to 2020). The library was built by means of the immunoSEQ multiplex PCR assay. In its TCRdb copy, this immuneACCESS table keeps in-frame sequences only and misses some clones. Where compared with another copy, unresolved V genes explain less than half of these, and the others have no known cause. In all, the sample holds 110,000 to 150,000 clones, and around 82% of those were seen once. 40% to 55% of the sample comes from the top ten. The material sequenced was peripheral blood. The receptors derive from a human donor in a cohort sampled during active COVID-19.

The rearrangement links TRBV20-1 to TRBJ1-4; no clear D. Germline lookup yields CDR1 DFQATT and CDR2 SNEGSKA (reference sequence). The V end was cut by 6 bases, the J end by 8 bases, with 10 bases between. The CDR3 covers 11 residues. In nucleotides, the CDR3 is TGCAGTGCCCTTCAGATAGAAAAACTGTTTTTT. It encodes CSALQIEKLFF.

This clone was detected only a few times. The V and J genes are TRBV29-1 and TRBJ2-3, with TRBD2 identical over 12 bases. This CDR3 comprises 14 residues. Unmatched junction bases numbered 3, after V lost 5 bases and J lost 3 bases. Looked up from germline, CDR1 is SQVTM and CDR2 is ANQGSEA. This chain's CDR3 is CSVPLAGGTDTQYF. CDR3 in DNA: TGCAGCGTTCCGCTAGCGGGAGGGACAGATACGCAGTATTTT.

V is TRBV19 and J is TRBJ1-4, with 10 bases identical to TRBD1. Germline CDR1 reads LNHDA; CDR2 reads SQIVND (reference sequence). V shed 7 bases and J 8 bases; nucleotides not matched to a gene: 7. The CDR3 is 14 residues long. CDR3 in amino acids: CASKTGQGGEKLFF. CDR3 nucleotides: TGTGCCAGTAAAACCGGACAGGGGGGCGAAAAACTGTTTTTT.

The rearrangement joins TRBV6-2 or TRBV6-3 to TRBJ1-1, with D perhaps matching TRBD1 (5 bases). The CDR3 is 15 residues long. CDR1 is MNHEY, CDR2 SVGEGT, per germline. V was shortened by 6 bases and J by 2 bases, with 16 bases between the two germline ends. Written as DNA, the CDR3 is TGTGCCAGCAGCCCCGCGGGGACGACAAACACTGAAGCTTTCTTT. As protein: CASSPAGTTNTEAFF.

The chain employs TRBV11-3 and TRBJ2-3; TRBD2 matches 9 bases. This CDR3 comprises 17 residues. Germline assignment: CDR1 SGHNT and CDR2 YENEEA. J lost 2 bases, V lost 3 bases, and 9 bases had no gene match. CDR3 in amino acids: CASSLGRTSEYTDTQYF. CDR3 bases: TGTGCCAGCAGCTTGGGCCGGACTAGCGAATACACAGATACGCAGTATTTT.

The chain employs TRBV23-1 and TRBJ1-6, with 9 bases identical to TRBD1. TRBV23-1 counts as an open reading frame of uncertain function. The CDR3 is 15 residues long. The V and J ends lost 8 bases and 10 bases, in that order; junction bases with no gene match: 12. This CDR3 is CASCSRGTGPSPLHF. CDR3 DNA: TGCGCCAGCTGTTCACGGGGGACAGGGCCCTCACCCCTCCACTTT.

The rearrangement links TRBV30 to TRBJ2-7; a weak D match, TRBD2 (5 bases). V lost 8 bases to trimming and J lost 3 bases, with 20 bases between them. The CDR3 extends over 14 amino acids. Germline lookup yields CDR1 GTSNPN and CDR2 SVGIG (reference sequence). CDR3 sequence reads: CAPDGLARFYEQYV. The CDR3 DNA reads TGTGCCCCGGACGGATTAGCGCGATTCTACGAGCAGTACGTC.

The rearrangement joins TRBV5-1 to TRBJ2-7; 9 bases are shared with TRBD1. In germline, CDR1 is SGHRS, CDR2 YFSETQ. The CDR3 is 14 residues long. After removal of 3 bases from V and 7 bases from J, the junction contained 8 bases not matched to a gene. The chain's CDR3 is CASSWTGQGREQYF. Here the CDR3 DNA reads TGCGCCAGCAGCTGGACCGGACAGGGGCGAGAGCAGTACTTC.

The V and J genes are TRBV6-5 and TRBJ2-3, with a tentative D call TRBD1 (6 bases). The V end lost 8 bases, the J end lost 4 bases, and 10 bases lay between the germline ends. CDR1 is MNHEY and CDR2 is SVGAGI in the germline V gene. The CDR3 runs 12 residues. The CDR3 loop reads CASGPGADTQYF. The CDR3 DNA is TGTGCCAGCGGACCAGGGGCAGATACGCAGTATTTT.

DNA for the CDR3: TGTGCCAGCAGCAACGGACAGGCCGGCAATGAGCAGTTCTTC. Protein sequence: CASSNGQAGNEQFF. V is TRBV7-3 and J is TRBJ2-1, with 7 bases that match TRBD1. Germline V gene lookup returns CDR1 SGHTA and CDR2 FQGTGA. Trimming removed 5 bases from V and 6 bases from J; junction bases left unmatched: 7. The CDR3 totals 14 residues.

This chain connects TRBV7-2 to TRBJ1-1; 10 bases are shared with TRBD1. The germline CDR1 and CDR2 sequences are SGHTA and FQGNSA. V trimming: 4 bases; J trimming: 5 bases; junction bases outside the gene matches: 1. The length of the CDR3 is 13 residues. CDR3 protein: CASSWTGGTEAFF. CDR3 coding DNA: TGTGCCAGCAGCTGGACAGGGGGTACTGAAGCTTTCTTT.

This chain links TRBV9 with TRBJ2-5; TRBD2 agrees at 8 bases. CDR3 length: 14 residues. The V gene's germline CDR1 is SGDLS and CDR2 YYNGEE. The J segment lost 5 bases and the V segment lost 4 bases, leaving 7 bases of the junction unmatched. DNA for the CDR3: TGTGCCAGCAGCCCGGGAGGGGGAACGGAGACCCAGTACTTC. Translating it yields CASSPGGGTETQYF.

The J gene is TRBJ2-5, the V gene TRBV10-1; 7 bases are shared with TRBD1. The CDR3 loop spans 17 amino acids. Germline assignment: CDR1 WNHNN and CDR2 SYGVQD (reference sequence). V was pared by 3 bases and J by 1 base, with 11 bases of the junction left unmatched. CDR3 in DNA: TGCGCCAGCAGTGACAGTCTACCGGGACAGACCCAAGAGACCCAGTACTTC. Encoded protein: CASSDSLPGQTQETQYF.

This rearrangement joins TRBV6-4 to TRBJ2-3; tentative D call: TRBD2 (6 bases). Germline-derived CDR1 and CDR2 are MRHNA and SNTAGT. The germline V and J ends were trimmed by 4 bases and 3 bases, with 11 bases remaining between them. The CDR3 consists of 14 residues. CDR3 bases: TGTGCCAGCAGTGTCGGGAGAGGGACAGATACGCAGTATTTT. Its protein is CASSVGRGTDTQYF.

V is TRBV5-1 and J is TRBJ1-1; tentatively, D is TRBD1 (6 bases). Germline CDR1 reads SGHRS; CDR2 reads YFSETQ. This CDR3 contains 15 residues. Trimming pared 4 bases from V and 2 bases from J, leaving 15 bases between. The CDR3, as DNA: TGCGCCAGCAGCATAACAGGGTCGGGAAACACTGAAGCTTTCTTT. Residues: CASSITGSGNTEAFF.

The chain carries TRBV12-3 or TRBV12-4 and TRBJ1-6; D call uncertain. The V end lost 4 bases, the J end lost 8 bases, and 9 bases lay between the germline ends. This CDR3 region has 13 residues. CDR3 in DNA: TGTGCCAGCAGTTCCGGGTTGGATTCACCCCTCCACTTT. Amino acid sequence: CASSSGLDSPLHF.

This sequence joins TRBV15 and TRBJ2-1, with 7 positions matching TRBD2. J was trimmed by 10 bases and V by 1 base; bases with no gene match: 7. The germline CDR1 and CDR2 sequences are LNHNV and YYDKDF (reference sequence). This CDR3 spans 14 amino acids. CDR3 in amino acids: CATSRGWGGAEQFF. As DNA, the CDR3 is TGTGCCACCAGCAGAGGATGGGGGGGAGCCGAGCAGTTCTTC.

The chain carries TRBV2 and TRBJ1-2; TRBD1 aligns across 7 bases. This CDR3 has 13 residues. Germline loops: CDR1 SNHLY, CDR2 FYNNEI. The ends lost 10 bases at V and 10 bases at J; junction bases unmatched: 15. The CDR3 nucleotides read TGTGCCACTGATCGGGACAGAAGAAGCGACTACACCTTC. This translates into CATDRDRRSDYTF.

This clone was seen repeatedly, ten times or more. The V call is TRBV6-1, the J call TRBJ1-5; D gene uncertain. Germline V gene sequence: CDR1 MNHNS, CDR2 SASEGT. Between the trimmed V and J ends, which lost 0 bases and 2 bases, there was a span of 11 bases. The CDR3 length is 16 residues. In DNA form, the CDR3 reads TGTGCCAGCAGTGAAGCAAGCGGGGTTGGCAATCAGCCCCAGCATTTT. Encoded protein: CASSEASGVGNQPQHF.

This sequence joins TRBV30 and TRBJ1-6, with 9 bases lining up with TRBD1. CDR3 length: 15 residues. Per germline, CDR1 GTSNPN and CDR2 SVGIG (reference sequence). V lost 2 bases and J lost 10; bases outside the gene matches: 9. Written as DNA, the CDR3 is TGTGCCTGGAGTCGGAGGACAGGGGATGAGTCACCCCTCCACTTT. The encoded protein is CAWSRRTGDESPLHF.

The rearrangement joins TRBV30 to TRBJ2-3; TRBD2 aligns across 10 bases. Per the germline V gene, CDR1 is GTSNPN and CDR2 is SVGIG (reference sequence). J lost 3 bases, V lost 0 bases, and 3 bases had no gene match. The CDR3 is made up of 15 amino acids. The CDR3 reads CAWSVASGSTDTQYF. The CDR3 DNA follows: TGTGCCTGGAGTGTGGCTAGCGGGAGTACAGATACGCAGTATTTT. The variable domain in full, with the rest retrieved from reference TRBV30 and TRBJ2-3, is SQTIHQWPATLVQPVGSPLSLECTVEGTSNPNLYWYRQAAGRGLQLLFYSVGIGQISSEVPQNLSASRPQDRQFILSSKKLLLSDSGFYLCAWSVASGSTDTQYFGPGTRLTVL.

This chain's CDR3 is CASSEQLQGNQPQHF. CDR3 coding DNA: TGTGCCAGCAGTGAGCAATTACAGGGTAATCAGCCCCAGCATTTT. J is TRBJ1-5 and V is TRBV6-1, with TRBD1 as a possible D gene (6 bases). The V gene's germline CDR1 is MNHNS and CDR2 SASEGT. This CDR3 has 15 residues. Trimming shortened V by 3 bases and J by 4 bases, and 13 bases separated the two germline ends.

The chain couples TRBV2 to TRBJ2-1, with unresolved D. V lost 0 bases and J lost 8, with 14 bases in between. Germline CDR1 reads SNHLY; CDR2 reads FYNNEI. This CDR3 has 15 residues. The CDR3, as DNA: TGTGCCAGCAGTGAAGCGCGAACGAAATCCCATGAGCAGTTCTTC. Translation: CASSEARTKSHEQFF.

The gene calls are TRBV24-1 and TRBJ2-5, with 8 bases fitting TRBD2. Germline V gene sequence: CDR1 KGHDR, CDR2 SFDVKD. V gave up 2 bases and J gave up 5 bases; unmatched junction bases: 9. This CDR3 region has 16 residues. CDR3 sequence: CATSDWAGGFGETQYF. The CDR3 nucleotides read TGTGCCACCAGTGATTGGGCGGGAGGATTTGGGGAGACCCAGTACTTC.

This clone was recorded once. V and J are TRBV18 and TRBJ1-1; 7 nucleotides line up with TRBD1. Looked up from germline, CDR1 is KGHSH and CDR2 is LQKENI. With V trimmed by 5 bases and J by 5 bases, 11 bases remained unmatched. There are 15 residues in the CDR3. The CDR3 coding sequence is TGTGCCAGCTCAGACAGGGCGGGGGGACGGACTGAAGCTTTCTTT. This translates into CASSDRAGGRTEAFF.

J is TRBJ1-5 and V is TRBV10-2, with 9 positions matching TRBD1. Germline lookup yields CDR1 WSHSY and CDR2 SAAADI. The CDR3 runs 17 residues. J lost 0 bases, V lost 4 bases, and 7 bases had no gene match. CDR3 bases: TGCGCCAGCAGTGGAAGACAGGGGGGTGGTAGCAATCAGCCCCAGCATTTT. It yields the protein CASSGRQGGGSNQPQHF.

The genes are TRBV4-1 and TRBJ2-3; the D gene is possibly TRBD2 (5 bases). Germline CDR1 is MGHRA and CDR2 is YSYEKL. The ends were cut back, 4 bases at V and 3 bases at J, with 11 bases in the middle. CDR3 length: 14 amino acids. The CDR3 is CASSPREGTDTQYF. In DNA form, the CDR3 reads TGCGCCAGCAGCCCTCGCGAGGGTACAGATACGCAGTATTTT.